This is a list of T cell receptor beta chains from one sample in a study of T cell responses to AZD1222 COVID-19 vaccine. Some clones are missing from TCRdb's copy, which holds only in-frame ones; the method was immunoSEQ multiplex PCR. Among 100,000 to 150,000 clones listed, approximately 88% were seen once. This specimen consisted of peripheral blood, obtained on day 0 of AZD1222 vaccination. These receptors all stem from an adult in good health. Both conserved end residues are part of each CDR3. The order of the fields is D gene, J gene, V gene, CDR3 protein, CDR3 DNA. A D gene is named only where the DNA matches it firmly.

d_call: .
j_call: TRBJ1-2
v_call: TRBV7-2
cdr3_aa: CASSFGDYGYTF
cdr3_nt: TGTGCCAGCAGCTTCGGAGATTATGGCTACACCTTC

d_call: .
j_call: TRBJ2-3
v_call: TRBV5-4
cdr3_aa: CASSLTDYTDTQYF
cdr3_nt: TGTGCCAGCAGCTTAACAGACTACACAGATACGCAGTATTTT

d_call: .
j_call: TRBJ2-2
v_call: TRBV19
cdr3_aa: CASSRQGGTGELFF
cdr3_nt: TGTGCCAGTAGTCGCCAGGGCGGCACCGGGGAGCTGTTTTTT

d_call: TRBD2
j_call: TRBJ2-5
v_call: TRBV3-1/TRBV3-2
cdr3_aa: CASSQGGLAGGGGETQYF
cdr3_nt: TGTGCCAGCAGCCAAGGGGGACTAGCGGGAGGAGGAGGAGAGACCCAGTACTTC

d_call: TRBD1
j_call: TRBJ1-1
v_call: TRBV27
cdr3_aa: CASSKTGTNTEAFF
cdr3_nt: TGTGCCAGCAGTAAGACAGGGACGAACACTGAAGCTTTCTTT

d_call: TRBD1
j_call: TRBJ1-6
v_call: TRBV19
cdr3_aa: CASSTTGGGSPLHF
cdr3_nt: TGTGCCAGTAGTACGACAGGGGGCGGATCACCCCTCCACTTT

d_call: .
j_call: TRBJ1-2
v_call: TRBV4-1
cdr3_aa: CASSQADRENYGYTF
cdr3_nt: TGCGCCAGCAGCCAAGCGGACCGAGAGAACTATGGCTACACCTTC

d_call: .
j_call: TRBJ1-5
v_call: TRBV2
cdr3_aa: CASRRGGFSNQPQHF
cdr3_nt: TGTGCCAGCAGGAGGGGGGGTTTTAGCAATCAGCCCCAGCATTTT

d_call: .
j_call: TRBJ2-7
v_call: TRBV11-2
cdr3_aa: CASSFPDSPYEQYF
cdr3_nt: TGTGCCAGCAGCTTCCCGGACAGTCCCTACGAGCAGTACTTC

d_call: .
j_call: TRBJ1-1
v_call: TRBV30
cdr3_aa: CAWRGREAFF
cdr3_nt: TGTGCCTGGAGGGGTAGGGAAGCTTTCTTT

d_call: .
j_call: TRBJ1-3
v_call: TRBV5-1
cdr3_aa: CASGQGAEGNTIYF
cdr3_nt: TGCGCCTCTGGGCAGGGAGCAGAAGGAAACACCATATATTTT

d_call: .
j_call: TRBJ1-6
v_call: TRBV6-5
cdr3_aa: CASSFPRRARDSPLHF
cdr3_nt: TGTGCCAGCAGTTTTCCCCGAAGGGCCCGGGATTCACCCCTCCACTTT

d_call: .
j_call: TRBJ1-1
v_call: TRBV18
cdr3_aa: CASSPGLVTEAFF
cdr3_nt: TGTGCCAGCTCACCAGGGTTGGTCACTGAAGCTTTCTTT

d_call: .
j_call: TRBJ2-5
v_call: TRBV24-1
cdr3_aa: CATSDREETQYF
cdr3_nt: TGTGCCACCAGTGACAGGGAAGAGACCCAGTACTTC

d_call: TRBD2
j_call: TRBJ2-1
v_call: TRBV5-4
cdr3_aa: CASSLGLAVSYNEQFF
cdr3_nt: TGTGCCAGCAGCCTGGGACTAGCGGTTTCCTACAATGAGCAGTTCTTC